The clone carrying this T cell receptor beta chain was counted many times. Its antigen remains unknown. Regarding time point: sample taken at primary tumor resection. The input material, whole RNA from tumor, nontumor lung or frozen PBMC, was sequenced unsorted. Individually, TCR cDNA molecules were each labelled with a unique molecular identifier. TCRdb passed the 5' RACE reads through MiXCR, listing each CDR3 protein once. The sample has some 15,000 distinct CDR3 sequences; approximately 10% are singletons. The data originate from a study of spatial heterogeneity in lung cancer. Study-level information: There were consistently more beta-chain sequences detected than alpha-chain sequences. The library had UMIs, and each TCR and UMI pair averaged more than ten raw reads. Study-level findings and limits: Ubiquitous, expanded tumor-derived TCRs were more frequently observed in blood at resection than at follow-up.

Trimming removed 7 bases from V and 4 bases from J, with 14 bases in between. The germline V gene encodes CDR1 SGHAT and CDR2 FQNNGV. This CDR3 has 13 residues. The chain has TRBV11-2 and TRBJ2-7, with D possibly matching TRBD1 (5 bases). The source of this sequence is a female donor with early-stage non-small cell lung cancer. The sample in question was PBMCs, obtained at surgery. CDR3 in DNA: TGTGCCAGCACCAGCAGGGTGAATTACGAGCAGTACTTC. It encodes CASTSRVNYEQYF.